This T cell receptor beta chain appears in the sequencing data of a study of CD8+CD57+ T cells in acquired aplastic anemia (dated by TCRdb to the late 2010s). With respect to the entire study: Extracted DNA from sorted CD4+ and CD8+ cells averaged around 3.4 ug, ranging from roughly 0.19 to 27.4 ug. A CD8+CD57+ expansion meant a frequency higher than the mean frequency seen in healthy subjects.

Profiling of TCR beta VDJ combinations and CDR3 sequences used genomic DNA as the template. An Illumina HiSeq 2000 was used for TCR repertoire sequencing. The source study handled its data this way. Repertoire assessment relied on Simpson's diversity index, CDR3 size and DJ length profiles, and TRBV/TRBJ rearrangement plots. The immunodominant clone was defined as the most abundant DNA sequence in deep sequencing data. CDR3 amino acid sequences were screened for sharing across subjects and compared with published repertoires and the VDJdb database. The public sequencing data were trimmed at Q25 with fastp and processed into clonotypes with MiXCR by TCRdb, which kept only in-frame beta chains. Rows with a matching CDR3 protein are joined into one entry that keeps the most common DNA and genes. These V and J calls rely on TCRdb rather than the paper's analysis. Within this sample are some 200,000 distinct CDR3 sequences, with about half of them counted one time only. Of the sample, just under 20% is held by the ten largest clones.

Patients chosen for sequencing had shown expansion of CD8+CD57+ cells by flow cytometry. All patients had severe acquired aplastic anemia diagnosed by International Study of Aplastic Anemia and Agranulocytosis and Camitta criteria. At the time blood was sampled, none of the patients had received any therapy. TCR repertoires of sorted CD4+ and CD8+ blood T cells from severe aplastic anemia patients and healthy subjects were deep-sequenced in the study. Patients were enrolled under clinicaltrials.gov protocols 00001620, 01623167, 00001397, 00071045, 00081523 and 00961064 in the USA. Ficoll-Paque density gradient centrifugation was used to isolate peripheral blood mononuclear cells. Before DNA was extracted, CD4+ and CD8+ T cells were sorted using either FACS or magnetic beads. Of note for this clonotype: Its antigen is not yet known. No base quality information exists; no much larger clone differs at one position.

Summary of the overall study and its limitations: Patients and healthy controls showed no significant difference in CD8+ Simpson's diversity (P=0.060). Roughly 31 CD8+ CDR3 sequences were shared between patients and controls but appeared highly expressed in patients and within their immunodominant clones.

This clonotype originated in a human donor with aplastic anemia. Sequenced material: sorted CD4+, CD8+, or CD8+CD57+ T cells (not recorded which) from PBMCs.

The DNA reads as follows: TGTGCCAGCAGCCCAAGGGGACTAGCGGGGGGCATCATGTTCTTC. This codes for CASSPRGLAGGIMFF. The chain uses TRBV7-2 and TRBJ2-1; 15 junctional bases match TRBD2. The CDR3 holds 15 amino acids from the cysteine to the phenylalanine. Kept here is only the CDR3 DNA, which spans 45 bases and is read in frame from base 1. CDR1 SGHTA and CDR2 FQGNSA are derived from the germline V gene. V is pruned by 5 bases and J by 15 bases, leaving 11 bases of the junction without a gene match. Reference TRBV7-2 and TRBJ2-1 proteins supply the regions before and after the CDR3; the full variable domain is: GAGVSQSPSNKVTEKGKDVELRCDPISGHTALYWYRQSLGQGLEFLIYFQGNSAPDKSGLPSDRFSAERTGGSVSTLTIQRTQQEDSAVYLCASSPRGLAGGIMFFGPGTRLTVL.